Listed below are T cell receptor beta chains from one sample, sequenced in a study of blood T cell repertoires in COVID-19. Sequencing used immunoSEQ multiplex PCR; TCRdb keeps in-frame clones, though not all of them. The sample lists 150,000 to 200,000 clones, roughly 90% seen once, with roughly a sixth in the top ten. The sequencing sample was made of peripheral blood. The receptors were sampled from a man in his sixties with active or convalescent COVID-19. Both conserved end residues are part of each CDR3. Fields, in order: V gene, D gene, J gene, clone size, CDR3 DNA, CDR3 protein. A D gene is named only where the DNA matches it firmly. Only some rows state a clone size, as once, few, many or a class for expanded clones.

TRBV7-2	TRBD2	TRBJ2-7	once	TGTGCCAGCAGCTTAGTGTCTAGCGGGACGCGCGAGCAGTACTTC	CASSLVSSGTREQYF
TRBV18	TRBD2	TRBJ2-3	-	TGTGCCAGCTCACAAGGACTAGCGGGAGAAACAGATACGCAGTATTTT	CASSQGLAGETDTQYF
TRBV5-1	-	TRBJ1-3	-	TGCGCCAGCAGCTTGGACGGACAGGGAAACACCATATATTTT	CASSLDGQGNTIYF
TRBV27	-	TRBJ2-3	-	TGTGCCAGCAGTTTATCGTTCCAGGTTCGGGATACGCAGTATTTT	CASSLSFQVRDTQYF
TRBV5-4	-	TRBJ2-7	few	TGTGCCAGCAGCCCGACACCAAGCTACGAGCAGTACTTC	CASSPTPSYEQYF
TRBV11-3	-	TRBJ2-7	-	TGTGCCAGCAGCTTAGATCGAGGCGAGCAGTACTTC	CASSLDRGEQYF
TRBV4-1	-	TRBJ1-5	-	TGCGCCAGCAGCCAACAAGATAGGGACACCCCTCTGGGGCCCCAGCATTTT	CASSQQDRDTPLGPQHF
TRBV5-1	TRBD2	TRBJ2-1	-	TGCGCCAGCAGCGTGTCCGGGACTAGCGGAGACAATGAGCAGTTCTTC	CASSVSGTSGDNEQFF
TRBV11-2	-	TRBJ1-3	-	TGTGCCAGCAGCCGTGACAGTCACTCTGGAAACACCATATATTTT	CASSRDSHSGNTIYF
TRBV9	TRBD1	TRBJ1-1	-	TGTGCCAGCAGCGTGGTCGACGAAGGCAGGGGGAGTGAAGCTTTCTTT	CASSVVDEGRGSEAFF
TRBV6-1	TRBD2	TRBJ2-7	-	TGTGCCAGCAGTGAAGCTAACCTGCGGACTAGCCGGGTCGGGAGGCAGTACTTC	CASSEANLRTSRVGRQYF
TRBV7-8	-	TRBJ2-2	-	TGTGCCAGCAGGCCGGGACAGAACACCGGGGAGCTGTTTTTT	CASRPGQNTGELFF
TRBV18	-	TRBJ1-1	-	TGTGCCAGCTCACCCGTAGGGATCGCCCGGGGGACTGAAGCTTTCTTT	CASSPVGIARGTEAFF
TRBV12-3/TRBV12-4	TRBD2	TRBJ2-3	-	TGTGCCAGCATTCGGGGGGACACAGATACGCAGTATTTT	CASIRGDTDTQYF
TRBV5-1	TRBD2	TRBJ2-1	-	TGCGCCAGCAGCTTGGCGACTAGCGACGGCCGGGATGAGCAGTTCTTC	CASSLATSDGRDEQFF
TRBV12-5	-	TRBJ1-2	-	TGTGCTAGTGGCGCGGGGAAACCGGCTGGCTACACCTTC	CASGAGKPAGYTF
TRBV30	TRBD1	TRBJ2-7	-	TGTGCCTGGACGACAGGGCTCGAGCAGTACTTC	CAWTTGLEQYF
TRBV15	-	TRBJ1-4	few	TGTGCCTTAAGGTCGGGAGAAAAACTGTTTTTT	CALRSGEKLFF
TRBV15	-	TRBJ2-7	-	TGTGCCACCGCTCCCGCAGGGGCCTCCTACGAGCAGTACTTC	CATAPAGASYEQYF
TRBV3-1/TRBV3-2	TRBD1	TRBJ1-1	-	TGTGCCAGCAGCTACTCCTCACAGGGGACCACTGAAGCTTTCTTT	CASSYSSQGTTEAFF
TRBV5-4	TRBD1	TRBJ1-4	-	TGTGCCAGCAGCCCAGGACAGGGACTGGGGCATGAAAAACTGTTTTTT	CASSPGQGLGHEKLFF
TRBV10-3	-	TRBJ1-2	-	TGTGCCATCAGTGCCGAGTTCGTACAGGGCTACACCTTC	CAISAEFVQGYTF
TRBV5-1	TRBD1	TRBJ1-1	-	TGCGCCAGTGGGGAGGCAGGGGGTATGAACACTGAAGCTTTCTTT	CASGEAGGMNTEAFF
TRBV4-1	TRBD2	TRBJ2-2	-	TGCGCCAGCAGCCAAGCGATACTGACTAGCGGGTCCTCTTCCGGGGAGCTGTTTTTT	CASSQAILTSGSSSGELFF
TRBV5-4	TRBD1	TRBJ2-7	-	TGTGCCAGCAGCTTGACCGGGACAGGGATCAACGAGCAGTACTTC	CASSLTGTGINEQYF